These 19 T cell receptor beta chains came from one sample sequenced in a study of cytomegalovirus exposure and HLA in healthy donors. The PCR made use of 60 Vbeta and 13 Jbeta primers. Sequencing was performed with immunoSEQ multiplex PCR; in TCRdb, only in-frame clones are kept and a portion is missing. The sample lists about 190,000 clones, about 80% seen once, with approximately 1.1% in the top ten. The sequenced material came from PBMCs. The receptors were gathered from a woman aged 40 to 50 in good health and CMV-seronegative.

A single count supports this clone. This rearrangement joins TRBV29-1 to TRBJ2-1; the match to TRBD2 covers 12 bases. V lost 4 bases and J lost 9; bases outside the gene matches: 7. The CDR3 is 14 amino acids. CDR1 is SQVTM, CDR2 ANQGSEA, per germline. The DNA of the CDR3 is TGCAGCGTTGCGACCGGACTAGCGGGGCCTGAGCAGTTCTTC. Translation gives CSVATGLAGPEQFF.

This clone was counted once. This rearrangement joins TRBV10-3 to TRBJ2-7; 14 nucleotides line up with TRBD2. This CDR3 has 18 amino acids. V was pared by 7 bases and J by 3 bases, with 14 bases of the junction left unmatched. Germline CDR1 reads ENHRY; CDR2 reads SYGVKD. CDR3 sequence reads: CAIKGGTSGSKDFYEQYF. The DNA of the CDR3 is TGTGCCATCAAAGGGGGGACTAGCGGGAGTAAGGACTTCTACGAGCAGTACTTC.

V usage is TRBV6-4 and J usage is TRBJ2-3; D gene ambiguous. This CDR3 is 15 amino acids long. Germline V gives CDR1 MRHNA, CDR2 SNTAGT. With 4 bases removed from V and 1 base from J, the gap between germline ends came to 12 bases. CDR3 loop: CASSGPDKGTDTQYF. The CDR3 coding sequence is TGTGCCAGCAGTGGGCCCGACAAGGGCACAGATACGCAGTATTTT.

The chain couples TRBV5-1 to TRBJ2-4; D may be TRBD2 (5 bases). Trimming cost V 4 bases and J 0 bases, with 20 bases left between them. The CDR3 runs 18 residues. CDR1 SGHRS and CDR2 YFSETQ come from the germline V gene. The CDR3 DNA sequence: TGCGCCAGCAGCCCAATGACCGGGATACCCGAAGCCAAAAACATTCAGTACTTC. Translated, it gives CASSPMTGIPEAKNIQYF.

This clone was seen a few times. CDR3 DNA sequence: TGTGCCAGCAGCTTGGGGGTTAGCGGGAGTAACGAGCAGTACTTC. Translated: CASSLGVSGSNEQYF. The genes are TRBV5-4 and TRBJ2-7; the match to TRBD2 covers 9 bases. The CDR3 runs 15 residues. CDR1 is SGHNT, CDR2 YYREEE, per germline (reference sequence). J was trimmed by 5 bases and V by 0 bases; bases with no gene match: 6.

The V call is TRBV5-5, the J call TRBJ1-1; unclear D gene. The CDR3 is made up of 15 amino acids. Germline V gene lookup returns CDR1 SGHKS and CDR2 YYEKEE (reference sequence). Trimming cost V 4 bases and J 3 bases, with 16 bases left between them. In nucleotides, the CDR3 is TGTGCCAGCAGCCTGTATCCGGGCGGGGACACTGAAGCTTTCTTT. It yields the protein CASSLYPGGDTEAFF.

The chain has TRBV5-6 and TRBJ1-1; 9 bases map to TRBD1. V was clipped by 1 base and J by 3 bases; unmatched bases: 7. This CDR3 region has 16 residues. From germline, CDR1 is SGHDT and CDR2 YYEEEE. The CDR3: CASSLTRQGGYTEAFF. The CDR3 DNA sequence: TGTGCCAGCAGCTTGACCCGACAGGGGGGATACACTGAAGCTTTCTTT.

This clone occurred once. The chain links TRBV5-4 to TRBJ2-7, with 11 nucleotides matching TRBD1. Trimming at V came to 4 bases and at J to 4 bases, leaving 4 bases not matched to a gene. CDR3 size: 14 residues. Germline assignment: CDR1 SGHNT and CDR2 YYREEE (reference sequence). CDR3: CASSAGTGGYEQYV. CDR3 in DNA: TGTGCCAGCAGCGCGGGGACAGGGGGGTACGAGCAGTACGTC.

This chain links TRBV7-9 with TRBJ2-7; 9 bases are shared with TRBD1. Germline CDR1 reads SEHNR; CDR2 reads FQNEAQ (reference sequence). V lost 5 bases and J lost 4; bases outside the gene matches: 6. The CDR3 spans 14 residues. The CDR3 region has the DNA TGTGCCAGCAGCGAGACAGGGGGTATATACGAGCAGTACTTC. This encodes CASSETGGIYEQYF.

The chain couples TRBV6-6 to TRBJ2-1; D remains unclear. This CDR3 region has 15 residues. V was cut by 2 bases and J by 0 bases, with 8 bases left in between. CDR1 MNHNY and CDR2 SVGAGI come from the germline V gene (reference sequence). DNA for the CDR3: TGTGCCAGCAGTTACGAAACCGGCTCCTACAATGAGCAGTTCTTC. Translation gives CASSYETGSYNEQFF.

This sequence joins TRBV11-2 and TRBJ1-5; a weak D match, TRBD1 (6 bases). CDR1 and CDR2 (germline): SGHAT, FQNNGV. The V end was cut by 6 bases, the J end by 6 bases, with 12 bases between. The CDR3 is 13 amino acids. CDR3 region: CASSRGGGQPQHF. Written as DNA, the CDR3 is TGTGCCAGCAGTCGAGGGGGGGGTCAGCCCCAGCATTTT.

The rearrangement joins TRBV7-2 to TRBJ2-1, with a tentative D call TRBD1 (7 bases). Germline V gene data show CDR1 as SGHTA and CDR2 as FQGNSA. The V and J ends lost 4 bases and 9 bases respectively, with 19 bases between them. The CDR3 extends over 15 amino acids. CDR3 protein: CASSSSLLAGGEQFF. The CDR3 DNA reads TGTGCCAGCAGCTCCTCGTTACTAGCAGGGGGTGAGCAGTTCTTC.

This rearrangement joins TRBV7-4 to TRBJ2-7; 8 bases are shared with TRBD1. The J segment lost 5 bases and the V segment lost 1 base, leaving 4 bases of the junction unmatched. Looked up from germline, CDR1 is SGHVT and CDR2 is SQSDAQ. The CDR3 length is 14 residues. DNA for the CDR3: TGTGCCAGCAGCTTAGGGCAGGGGGCTGACGAGCAGTACGTC. This encodes CASSLGQGADEQYV.

The chain combines TRBV5-4 with TRBJ2-1, with 8 bases identical to TRBD2. Germline V gene lookup returns CDR1 SGHNT and CDR2 YYREEE (reference sequence). CDR3 length: 16 residues. V was pared by 4 bases and J by 4 bases, with 10 bases of the junction left unmatched. The CDR3 sequence is CASSRSGNLKYNEQFF. The CDR3 DNA reads as TGTGCCAGCAGCCGTAGCGGGAACCTTAAATACAATGAGCAGTTCTTC.

The CDR3 protein is CASSAQGQDQPQHF. The CDR3 nucleotides are TGTGCCAGCAGCGCGCAGGGGCAAGACCAGCCCCAGCATTTT. V is TRBV9 and J is TRBJ1-5; D is possibly TRBD1 (6 bases). CDR1 and CDR2 from the germline V gene are SGDLS and YYNGEE. V was trimmed by 3 bases and J by 7 bases, leaving 14 bases between them. The CDR3 runs to 14 residues.

V gene TRBV7-6 combines with J gene TRBJ2-1; TRBD2 matches 9 bases. CDR3 length: 19 residues. Per germline, CDR1 SGHVS and CDR2 FNYEAQ. V shed 2 bases and J 9 bases; nucleotides not matched to a gene: 20. CDR3 sequence (DNA): TGTGCCAGCAGCTTATTGGCAGTCCTGCCCGCGGGAGGGCCAATTGAGCAGTTCTTC. Amino acid sequence: CASSLLAVLPAGGPIEQFF.

The chain joins TRBV5-1 to TRBJ1-1; D unclear. The CDR3 runs to 14 residues. CDR1 SGHRS and CDR2 YFSETQ come from the germline V gene. The ends were cut back, 0 bases at V and 3 bases at J, with 9 bases in the middle. The CDR3 loop is CASSLAGQDTEAFF. The CDR3 DNA sequence: TGCGCCAGCAGCTTGGCCGGTCAGGACACTGAAGCTTTCTTT. Based on the CDR3 plus reference TRBV5-1 and TRBJ1-1, the full variable domain is KAGVTQTPRYLIKTRGQQVTLSCSPISGHRSVSWYQQTPGQGLQFLFEYFSETQRNKGNFPGRFSGRQFSNSRSEMNVSTLELGDSALYLCASSLAGQDTEAFFGQGTRLTVV.

The V call is TRBV18, the J call TRBJ2-1; 10 bases match TRBD1. Germline V gene data show CDR1 as KGHSH and CDR2 as LQKENI. The CDR3 length is 16 residues. V dropped 3 bases and J dropped 9; count of bases not matched to a gene: 11. The CDR3 bases are TGTGCCAGCTCACCTGGGGACAGGGGTGTTTTGAGTGAGCAGTTCTTC. The encoded protein is CASSPGDRGVLSEQFF.

The chain combines TRBV11-3 with TRBJ1-4; the match to TRBD1 covers 9 bases. Germline V CDR1 and CDR2: SGHNT, YENEEA. V was clipped by 3 bases and J by 4 bases; unmatched bases: 0. This CDR3 is 14 amino acids long. The CDR3 here is CASSLTGGNEKLFF. The CDR3 DNA reads TGTGCCAGCAGCTTGACAGGGGGTAATGAAAAACTGTTTTTT.